The 10 T cell receptor beta chains listed next were all sequenced from one sample in a study of OX40 agonist ivuxolimab in advanced cancers. Clones were sequenced by immunoSEQ multiplex PCR, and TCRdb holds only the in-frame ones, with some missing. The repertoire holds about 120,000 clones, roughly nine tenths seen once, with 0.55% in the top ten. The sample in question was CD4+ or CD8+ T cells sorted from blood, obtained in a trial of the OX40 agonist ivuxolimab. Every receptor here comes from an adult with an advanced solid tumor such as melanoma, head and neck, liver or kidney cancer.

The rearrangement links TRBV7-8 to TRBJ2-7; 12 nucleotides agree with TRBD1. After removal of 5 bases from V and 4 bases from J, the junction contained 12 bases not matched to a gene. Germline loops: CDR1 SGHVS, CDR2 FQNEAQ. The CDR3 covers 17 residues. CDR3 loop: CASSPPPGQGASYEQYF. CDR3 nucleotide sequence: TGTGCCAGCAGCCCCCCTCCGGGACAGGGGGCGTCTTACGAGCAGTACTTC. Using reference TRBV7-8 and TRBJ2-7 for the parts outside the CDR3, the full variable domain is GAGVSQSPRYKVAKRGQDVALRCDPISGHVSLFWYQQALGQGPEFLTYFQNEAQLDKSGLPSDRFFAERPEGSVSTLKIQRTQQEDSAVYLCASSPPPGQGASYEQYFGPGTRLTVT.

The J gene is TRBJ2-3, the V gene TRBV18; possibly TRBD1 for D (5 bases). CDR3 size: 11 residues. The germline CDR1 and CDR2 sequences are KGHSH and LQKENI. V was trimmed by 3 bases and J by 12 bases, leaving 10 bases between them. The DNA of the CDR3 is TGTGCCAGCTCACCTGGACATAGTCAGTATTTT. Protein product: CASSPGHSQYF.

V gene TRBV30 combines with J gene TRBJ2-5; TRBD1 aligns across 8 bases. Germline trimming cut 8 bases from V and 4 bases from J; bases unmatched to any gene: 9. The CDR3 extends over 13 amino acids. Germline-derived CDR1 and CDR2 are GTSNPN and SVGIG (reference sequence). The CDR3 region is CATGQGGGETQYF. The CDR3 DNA is TGTGCCACTGGACAGGGAGGTGGAGAGACCCAGTACTTC.

The chain is built from TRBV18 and TRBJ2-5; unclear D gene. With the DNA end fitting TRBJ2-7 better, the J assignment may be wrong. Looked up from germline, CDR1 is KGHSH and CDR2 is LQKENI. The CDR3 covers 12 residues. The DNA of the CDR3 is TGTGCCAGCTCACAACCGGCAGGCGAGCAGTACTTC. Translating gives CASSQPAGEQYF.

This clone has just one count. At one of its ends the junction is not consistent with the germline gene, which may arise from a read error. The CDR3 DNA is TGTGCCAGCAGGTTTTACAGGGGGACTGAAACTTTCTTT. It encodes CASRFYRGTETFF. The chain employs TRBV27 and TRBJ1-1; 8 positions match TRBD1. Per germline, CDR1 MNHEY and CDR2 SMNVEV (reference sequence). The CDR3 contains 13 residues.

The V call is TRBV5-1, the J call TRBJ2-5; D uncertain. Between the trimmed V and J ends, which lost 1 base and 4 bases, there was a span of 5 bases. Germline-derived CDR1 and CDR2 are SGHRS and YFSETQ. CDR3 size: 12 residues. The DNA of the CDR3 is TGCGCCAGCAGCTTGCGTGGAGAGACCCAGTACTTC. Translation gives CASSLRGETQYF.

The sample holds one count of this clone. The chain has TRBV11-2 and TRBJ2-5, with D unclear. The germline V and J ends were trimmed by 4 bases and 5 bases, with 17 bases remaining between them. Per the germline V gene, CDR1 is SGHAT and CDR2 is FQNNGV. This CDR3 has 15 residues. This CDR3 is CASSSEKFGTETQYF. The DNA of the CDR3 is TGTGCCAGCAGCTCCGAGAAGTTCGGCACGGAGACCCAGTACTTC.

The J gene is TRBJ2-7, the V gene TRBV5-6, with D possibly being TRBD2 (6 bases). The length of the CDR3 is 16 residues. Trimming stripped 3 bases from V and 1 base from J, with 17 bases between. The V gene's germline CDR1 is SGHDT and CDR2 YYEEEE. The CDR3 bases are TGTGCCAGCAGCTCGGGGGTCCCAGGGCAGTCCTACGAGCAGTACTTC. Translation: CASSSGVPGQSYEQYF.

The rearrangement joins TRBV7-2 to TRBJ2-2; the match to TRBD2 covers 8 bases. In germline, CDR1 is SGHTA, CDR2 FQGNSA. V was pared by 1 base and J by 3 bases, with 1 base of the junction left unmatched. The CDR3 covers 15 residues. The CDR3 DNA follows: TGTGCCAGCAGCTTAGGACTAGCGTACACCGGGGAGCTGTTTTTT. It translates to CASSLGLAYTGELFF.

This clone was recorded a few times. V usage is TRBV6-6 and J usage is TRBJ1-6, with 7 bases identical to TRBD1. Trimming cost V 4 bases and J 6 bases; bases outside gene matches: 6. Germline V gene lookup returns CDR1 MNHNY and CDR2 SVGAGI (reference sequence). The CDR3 consists of 15 residues. The CDR3 bases are TGTGCCAGCAGTTCTCCCCGGGACAGTAATTCACCCCTCCACTTT. Translating it yields CASSSPRDSNSPLHF.